The table lists the clone carrying this T cell receptor (beta chain) with a few counts. Its specificity is unknown. Patients chosen for sequencing had CD8+CD57+ cells that had expanded, as shown by flow cytometry. Patients were treatment-naive when blood was sampled. The record originates from a study of CD8+CD57+ T cells in acquired aplastic anemia. Broader study findings: Researchers report that fewer than 30 CD8+ CDR3 sequences appeared in both patients and controls. Diversity was reduced in patient CD8+CD57+ cells relative to total CD4+ and CD8+ pools.

The study profiled TCR beta VDJ and CDR3 using genomic DNA as template. One entry per CDR3 protein, called by TCRdb with MiXCR from the reads. The sample carries roughly 17,000 distinct CDR3 sequences, about 40% recorded once. J gave up 10 bases and V 3 bases, and 6 bases lay outside the gene matches. This CDR3 spans 15 amino acids. Germline V gene sequence: CDR1 SGHVS, CDR2 FQNEAQ. The sample comprised CD8+CD57+ T cells sorted from PBMCs. Subset specified: bead-enriched CD8+CD57+ effector memory T cells from SAA patients. The clonotype comes from a human donor with aplastic anemia. The chain has TRBV7-8 and TRBJ1-6, with 10 bases aligning to TRBD1. CDR3: CASSFWTGGNSPLHF. CDR3 coding DNA: TGTGCCAGCAGCTTCTGGACAGGGGGAAACTCACCCCTCCACTTT.